These T cell receptor beta chains were read from a single sample in a study of T cell repertoires in ileal Crohn's disease. TCRdb keeps only in-frame clones here, not all; method: immunoSEQ multiplex PCR. The sample lists around 8,900 clones, about 80% occurring once. Sequenced material: ileal tissue. Receptor source: an adult with Crohn's disease. CDR3s include the opening cysteine and the closing phenylalanine or tryptophan. D genes are given only for firm matches. Clone size is stated in some rows and not others, as once, few, many or a class when expanded.

>-|TRBJ2-5|TRBV7-2|TRBD2
TGTGCCAGCAGCTTTTTAGCGGGGGGTCCTCAAGAGACCCAGTACTTC
CASSFLAGGPQETQYF
>once|TRBJ2-3|TRBV29-1|TRBD2
TGCAGCGTTGGTTCTCCGAGCGGGAGGGCCACAGATACGCAGTATTTT
CSVGSPSGRATDTQYF
>-|TRBJ2-3|TRBV7-3|TRBD2
TGTGCCAGCAGCTTAGGGGCTCTAGCGGGAGGGCCAGATACGCAGTATTTT
CASSLGALAGGPDTQYF
>-|TRBJ2-2|TRBV7-9|TRBD1
TGTGCCAGCAGCGGTCGGACAGGGGGCCGTCACACCGGGGAGCTGTTTTTT
CASSGRTGGRHTGELFF
>-|TRBJ2-5|TRBV19|TRBD2
TGTGCCAGTAGTAAGGTTATGCGGGGGGAGACCCAGTACTTC
CASSKVMRGETQYF
>-|TRBJ2-7|TRBV30|TRBD2
TGTGCCTGGAGCGACCCCCGTGGGACTAGCGTCTCCTACGAGCAGTACTTC
CAWSDPRGTSVSYEQYF
>-|TRBJ2-2|TRBV12-2|-
TGTGCAAGTCGCTTCAACGGGACTAGCCATAACACCGGGGAGCTGTTTTTT
CASRFNGTSHNTGELFF
>once|TRBJ2-1|TRBV2|TRBD2
TGTGCCAGCAGTGGAGGACTAGCGGGAGGAGGCAATGAGCAGTTCTTC
CASSGGLAGGGNEQFF
>-|TRBJ2-1|TRBV12-5|TRBD2
TGTGCTAGTGGTTTAGGAGCGGGAGGAAACAATGAGCAGTTCTTC
CASGLGAGGNNEQFF
>few|TRBJ1-1|TRBV19|TRBD1
TGTGCCAGTAGTCGAGGTGGGACAGCCAAGAACACTGAAGCTTTCTTT
CASSRGGTAKNTEAFF
>-|TRBJ2-3|TRBV5-1|TRBD2
TGCGCCAGCAGCACGGGGGGACTAGCAAAAGATACGCAGTATTTT
CASSTGGLAKDTQYF
>-|TRBJ2-7|TRBV2|TRBD1
TGTGCCAGCAGTAAAGACAGGGGTCACAGCGAGCAGTACTTC
CASSKDRGHSEQYF
>-|TRBJ2-5|TRBV15|-
TGTGCCACCAGCAGAGTGGGGCTGCATAACCAAGAGACCCAGTACTTC
CATSRVGLHNQETQYF
>few|TRBJ1-5|TRBV5-6|-
TGTGCCAGCAGCTTACAGGGAAGGGATCAGCCCCAGCATTTT
CASSLQGRDQPQHF
>-|TRBJ2-7|TRBV15|-
TGTGCCACCAGCAGAGATCGTGGCGGCGAGCAGTACTTC
CATSRDRGGEQYF
>-|TRBJ2-7|TRBV9|-
TGTGCCAGCAGCGTAGCTCCCGGACAGACCTACGAGCAGTACTTC
CASSVAPGQTYEQYF
>-|TRBJ2-2|TRBV29-1|TRBD1
TGCAGCGTTGTAGGGACAGATAATGGGGAGCTGTTTTTT
CSVVGTDNGELFF
>-|TRBJ1-5|TRBV10-3|-
TGTGCCATCAGTGAGCGGGATGGCAATCAGCCCCAGCATTTT
CAISERDGNQPQHF
>-|TRBJ2-2|TRBV2|TRBD1
TGTGCCACCGCGCCCGACAGGGCGGGGAACACCGGGGAGCTGTTTTTT
CATAPDRAGNTGELFF
>once|TRBJ2-5|TRBV30|-
TGTGCCTGGAGTGTCGTTCGTGGGCAAGGCGCGACCCAGTACTTC
CAWSVVRGQGATQYF
>-|TRBJ2-3|TRBV9|-
TGTGCCAGCAGCCCCTATTCGGGGGGCCTTAGCACAGATACGCAGTATTTT
CASSPYSGGLSTDTQYF
>-|TRBJ2-7|TRBV10-3|TRBD2
TGTGCCATCAGTGAGTCGATAACTCCCGGGACTACTTACGAGCAGTACTTC
CAISESITPGTTYEQYF
>-|TRBJ2-7|TRBV11-2|TRBD1
TGTGCCAGCAGCATCCGGGACAGACAGTACTTC
CASSIRDRQYF